A single sample is the source of the 14 T cell receptor beta chains below, sequenced in a study of neurological immune-mediated disorders. TCRdb re-derived calls from the 5' RACE reads in MiXCR, one entry per CDR3 protein. There are 48,000 or so distinct CDR3 sequences in the sample; approximately 10% occur only once, and about 20% lies in the top ten. Sequenced sample: PBMCs. The source of these receptors is a woman in her 40s with HTLV-1-associated myelopathy (HAM/TSP).

This clonotype was found many times. V gene TRBV5-1 combines with J gene TRBJ2-2; tentative D call: TRBD2 (6 bases). Germline CDR1 is SGHRS and CDR2 is YFSETQ. This CDR3 has 16 amino acids. Trimming stripped 0 bases from V and 6 bases from J, with 15 bases between. In DNA form, the CDR3 reads TGCGCCAGCAGCTTGGAAGCGACTAGTGTTCCCGGGGAGCTGTTTTTT. It codes for CASSLEATSVPGELFF.

This clonotype was counted ten times or more. In DNA, the CDR3 is TGTGCCAGCAGCTTACTCGATGAGCAGTTCTTC. Protein: CASSLLDEQFF. The V and J genes are TRBV7-6 and TRBJ2-1; the D is unclear. The CDR3 spans 11 residues. Germline lookup yields CDR1 SGHVS and CDR2 FNYEAQ. V lost 2 bases and J lost 8, with 4 bases in between.

This clonotype came up many times. The chain has TRBV5-1 and TRBJ2-5; D perhaps matches TRBD2 (5 bases). Germline V gives CDR1 SGHRS, CDR2 YFSETQ. The length of the CDR3 is 13 residues. Trimming left V 4 bases short and J 4 bases short, with 11 bases between. CDR3 amino acids: CASSPIGGETQYF. In DNA, the CDR3 is TGCGCCAGCAGCCCCATTGGAGGAGAGACCCAGTACTTC. Full variable domain (remainder filled in from reference TRBV5-1 and TRBJ2-5): KAGVTQTPRYLIKTRGQQVTLSCSPISGHRSVSWYQQTPGQGLQFLFEYFSETQRNKGNFPGRFSGRQFSNSRSEMNVSTLELGDSALYLCASSPIGGETQYFGPGTRLLVL.

By share of the sample, this clonotype is medium-sized. The genes are TRBV15 and TRBJ2-6; tentatively, D is TRBD2 (7 bases). The V gene's germline CDR1 is LNHNV and CDR2 YYDKDF (reference sequence). The CDR3 extends over 16 amino acids. Trimming took 4 bases from V and 1 from J, leaving 11 bases between them. The CDR3, as DNA: TGTGCCACCAGCATAGGGGGGGGATCTGGGGCCAACGTCCTGACTTTC. This translates into CATSIGGGSGANVLTF.

This clonotype appeared many times. The chain joins TRBV2 to TRBJ1-6; D gene ambiguous. Trimming took off 4 bases at V and 0 bases at J, with 7 bases between the two ends. The length of the CDR3 is 15 residues. The germline V gene encodes CDR1 SNHLY and CDR2 FYNNEI. CDR3 coding DNA: TGTGCCAGCAGTGGACCAAGCTCCTATAATTCACCCCTCCACTTT. It specifies CASSGPSSYNSPLHF.

This clonotype was found a few times. The chain uses TRBV6-1 and TRBJ2-1; TRBD1 matches at 8 bases. The trim removed 6 bases at V and 7 bases at J, leaving 5 bases unmatched. The CDR3 runs to 13 residues. Per the germline V gene, CDR1 is MNHNS and CDR2 is SASEGT. CDR3 nucleotide sequence: TGTGCCAGCAGGTGGCAGGGGGCTAATGAGCAGTTCTTC. The encoded protein is CASRWQGANEQFF.

Many counts were recorded for this clonotype. CDR3 protein: CASSLLAGTEQFF. For the CDR3, the DNA is TGCGCCAGCAGCTTATTAGCAGGGACTGAGCAGTTCTTC. The chain links TRBV5-1 to TRBJ2-1; D assignment may be TRBD1 or TRBD2 (5 bases each). The germline CDR1 and CDR2 sequences are SGHRS and YFSETQ. V lost 2 bases and J 9 bases, leaving 12 bases between the germline ends. This CDR3 has 13 amino acids.

The chain uses TRBV20-1 and TRBJ1-5, with D unresolved. Germline assignment: CDR1 DFQATT and CDR2 SNEGSKA (reference sequence). CDR3 length equals 14 residues. V was cut by 3 bases and J by 2 bases, with 11 bases left in between. The CDR3, as DNA: TGCAGTGCTAGCGTCCCAAAAGGCAATCAGCCCCAGCATTTT. Protein product: CSASVPKGNQPQHF.

The gene calls are TRBV28 and TRBJ2-7, with 12 bases lining up with TRBD2. The V gene end was trimmed by 6 bases and the J gene end by 3 bases; junction bases not matched to a gene: 3. This CDR3 has 14 residues. Germline V CDR1 and CDR2: MDHEN, SYDVKM. CDR3 coding DNA: TGTGCCAGCAGATCTAGCGGGAGGGTCTACGAGCAGTACTTC. Its translation: CASRSSGRVYEQYF.

In its sample, this clonotype was seen many times. This chain joins TRBV2 and TRBJ2-3, with D possibly matching TRBD1 (6 bases). This CDR3 is built from 15 residues. Germline V gene lookup returns CDR1 SNHLY and CDR2 FYNNEI. V lost 2 bases and J lost 4, with 13 bases in between. The CDR3 DNA reads as TGTGCCAGCAGTGAACTGGGGGCGAGTGCAGATACGCAGTATTTT. Residues: CASSELGASADTQYF.

This clonotype was detected many times. V usage is TRBV5-4 and J usage is TRBJ2-1; D unclear. V shed 4 bases and J shed 0 bases, with 11 bases lying between them. CDR3 length: 15 amino acids. The germline CDR1 and CDR2 sequences are SGHNT and YYREEE (reference sequence). The CDR3 DNA is TGTGCCAGCAGCCCAACCCTAAGCTCCTACAATGAGCAGTTCTTC. Translated, it gives CASSPTLSSYNEQFF.

In its sample, this clonotype was seen many times. This sequence joins TRBV5-6 and TRBJ2-1; 12 bases map to TRBD2. Per the germline V gene, CDR1 is SGHDT and CDR2 is YYEEEE. Trimming took 4 bases from V and 4 from J; bases not matched to a gene: 3. This CDR3 spans 15 amino acids. DNA of the CDR3: TGTGCCAGCAGCCAGGGGACTAGCGGGTACAATGAGCAGTTCTTC. Protein product: CASSQGTSGYNEQFF.

This clonotype was seen ten or more times. The chain combines TRBV2 with TRBJ1-2, with D hard to call. This CDR3 is 13 amino acids long. Germline CDR1 is SNHLY and CDR2 is FYNNEI. V shed 5 bases and J shed 4 bases, with 11 bases lying between them. The CDR3 loop reads CASSPDGGYGYTF. For the CDR3, the DNA is TGTGCCAGCAGTCCGGACGGAGGCTATGGCTACACCTTC.

As for this clonotype: A much larger clone is a single base away; this may be a read error. The chain couples TRBV10-3 to TRBJ1-5, with TRBD1 as a possible D gene (5 bases). In germline, CDR1 is ENHRY, CDR2 SYGVKD. The CDR3 totals 13 residues. The CDR3 coding sequence is TGTGCCATCAGCGGGGCAGAAAATCAGACCCAGCATTTT. It translates to CAISGAENQTQHF.